This TCR beta chain was recovered during a study of vaccination effects on CD4 cells after COVID-19. Study as a whole: Sampling occurred a median 72 days post second dose, range 14 to 241. A density of fewer than 2.5 million PBMC per well was used; these cells were cultured with roughly 10 IU/ml IL-2 and about 9.5 ug/ml peptides.

On this clone itself: The target antigen is unknown.

Subsequent to 10 days of culture, CD4+ T cells were isolated. Their SARS-CoV-2 infection, verified by PCR, occurred between March and December 2020. Two-dose vaccination with either BNT162b2 or mRNA-1273 was given to the participants. This table comes from immunoSEQ multiplex PCR, and its TCRdb copy is limited to in-frame clones, with some not included. Altogether roughly 30,000 clones are present, roughly four fifths being singletons, with the ten largest covering 5% to 7.5%. Study outcomes and limitations: Marked clonal contraction was seen in infection- and vaccine-induced clones late after vaccination.

The receptor's source is a human donor who had a prior SARS-CoV-2 infection. This specimen was CD4+ T cells from PBMCs cultured without peptide, taken after COVID-19 vaccination.

The CDR3 bases are TGTGCCAGTAGTGAAGGAGCGGCAACAGATACGCAGTATTTT. It codes for CASSEGAATDTQYF. The chain is built from TRBV19 and TRBJ2-3; tentative D call: TRBD2 (5 bases). Germline values: CDR1 LNHDA, CDR2 SQIVND (reference sequence). The CDR3 runs to 14 residues. V lost 5 bases, J lost 3 bases, and 12 bases lay in between. Full variable domain (remainder filled in from reference TRBV19 and TRBJ2-3): DGGITQSPKYLFRKEGQNVTLSCEQNLNHDAMYWYRQDPGQGLRLIYYSQIVNDFQKGDIAEGYSVSREKKESFPLTVTSAQKNPTAFYLCASSEGAATDTQYFGPGTRLTVL.